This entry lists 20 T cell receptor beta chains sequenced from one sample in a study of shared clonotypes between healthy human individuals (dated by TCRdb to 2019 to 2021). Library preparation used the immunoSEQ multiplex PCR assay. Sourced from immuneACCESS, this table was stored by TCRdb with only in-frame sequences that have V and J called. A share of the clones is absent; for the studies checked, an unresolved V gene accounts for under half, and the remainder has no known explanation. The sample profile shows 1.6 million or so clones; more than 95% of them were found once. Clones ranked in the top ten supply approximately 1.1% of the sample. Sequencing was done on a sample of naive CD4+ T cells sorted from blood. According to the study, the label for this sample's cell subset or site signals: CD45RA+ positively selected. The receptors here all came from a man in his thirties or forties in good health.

CDR3 loop: CASTIGPGQGLFNEQFF. CDR3 DNA: TGCGCCAGCACAATCGGTCCGGGACAGGGGCTGTTTAATGAGCAGTTCTTC. The chain couples TRBV5-1 to TRBJ2-1; TRBD1 matches 10 bases. Germline V gene data show CDR1 as SGHRS and CDR2 as YFSETQ. CDR3 length: 17 amino acids. The V and J ends lost 6 bases and 7 bases, in that order; junction bases with no gene match: 16.

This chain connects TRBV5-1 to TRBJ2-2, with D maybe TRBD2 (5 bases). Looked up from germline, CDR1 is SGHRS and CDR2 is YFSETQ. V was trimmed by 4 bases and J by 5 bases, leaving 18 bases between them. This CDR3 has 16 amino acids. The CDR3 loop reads CASSPWVSPGTGELFF. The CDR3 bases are TGCGCCAGCAGCCCATGGGTGAGCCCGGGGACCGGGGAGCTGTTTTTT.

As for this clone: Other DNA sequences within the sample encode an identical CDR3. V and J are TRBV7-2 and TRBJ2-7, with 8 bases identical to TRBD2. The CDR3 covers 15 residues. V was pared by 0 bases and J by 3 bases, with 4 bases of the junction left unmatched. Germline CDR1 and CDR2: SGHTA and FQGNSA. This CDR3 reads CASSLAPGGGYEQYF. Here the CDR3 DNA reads TGTGCCAGCAGCTTAGCGCCCGGGGGGGGCTACGAGCAGTACTTC.

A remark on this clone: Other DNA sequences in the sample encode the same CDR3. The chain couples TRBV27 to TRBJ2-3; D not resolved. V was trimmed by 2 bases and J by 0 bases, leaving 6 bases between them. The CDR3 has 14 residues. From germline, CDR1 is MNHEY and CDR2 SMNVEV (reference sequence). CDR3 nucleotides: TGTGCCAGCAGTTTAGTCGGGAGCACAGATACGCAGTATTTT. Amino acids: CASSLVGSTDTQYF.

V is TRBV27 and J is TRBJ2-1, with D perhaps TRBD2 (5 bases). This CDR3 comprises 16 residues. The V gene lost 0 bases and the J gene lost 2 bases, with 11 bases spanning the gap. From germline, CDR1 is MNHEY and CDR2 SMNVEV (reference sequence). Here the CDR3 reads CASSLSPGFPYNEQFF. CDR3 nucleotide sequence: TGTGCCAGCAGTTTATCCCCGGGGTTCCCCTACAATGAGCAGTTCTTC.

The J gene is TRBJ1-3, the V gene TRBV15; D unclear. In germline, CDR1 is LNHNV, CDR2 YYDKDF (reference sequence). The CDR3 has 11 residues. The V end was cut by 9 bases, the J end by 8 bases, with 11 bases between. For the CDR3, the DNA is TGTGCCACTTTCAACGCAGACACCATATATTTT. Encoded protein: CATFNADTIYF.

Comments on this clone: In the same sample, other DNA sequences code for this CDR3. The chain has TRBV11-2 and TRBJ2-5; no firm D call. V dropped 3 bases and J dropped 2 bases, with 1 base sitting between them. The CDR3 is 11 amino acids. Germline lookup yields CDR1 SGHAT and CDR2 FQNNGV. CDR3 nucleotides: TGTGCCAGCAGCTTTCAAGAGACCCAGTACTTC. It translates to CASSFQETQYF.

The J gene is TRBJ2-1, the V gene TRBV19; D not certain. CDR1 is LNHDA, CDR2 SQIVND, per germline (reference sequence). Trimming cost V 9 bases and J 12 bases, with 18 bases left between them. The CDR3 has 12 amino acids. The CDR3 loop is CASQVTPYGQFF. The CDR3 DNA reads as TGTGCCAGCCAAGTCACCCCTTATGGGCAGTTCTTC.

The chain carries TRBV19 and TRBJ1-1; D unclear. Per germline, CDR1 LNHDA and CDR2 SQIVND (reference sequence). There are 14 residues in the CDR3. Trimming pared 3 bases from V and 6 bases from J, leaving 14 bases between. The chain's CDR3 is CASSITEGSAEAFF. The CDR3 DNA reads TGTGCCAGTAGTATCACCGAGGGTTCGGCTGAAGCTTTCTTT.

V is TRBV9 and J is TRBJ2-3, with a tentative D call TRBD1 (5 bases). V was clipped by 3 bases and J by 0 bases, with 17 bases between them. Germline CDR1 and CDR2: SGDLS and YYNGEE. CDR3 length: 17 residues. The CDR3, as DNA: TGTGCCAGCAGCGCCCACAACACAGGCTTTAGCACAGATACGCAGTATTTT. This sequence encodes CASSAHNTGFSTDTQYF.

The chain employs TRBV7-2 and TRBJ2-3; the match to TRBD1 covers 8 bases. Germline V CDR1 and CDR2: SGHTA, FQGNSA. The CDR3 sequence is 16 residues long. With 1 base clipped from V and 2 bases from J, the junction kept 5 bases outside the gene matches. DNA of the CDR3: TGTGCCAGCAGCTTAGGGACAGGGACGAACACAGATACGCAGTATTTT. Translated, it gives CASSLGTGTNTDTQYF.

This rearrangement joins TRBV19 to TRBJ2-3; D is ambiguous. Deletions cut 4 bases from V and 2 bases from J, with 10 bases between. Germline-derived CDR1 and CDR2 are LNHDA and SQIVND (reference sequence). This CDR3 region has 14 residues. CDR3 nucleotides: TGTGCCAGTAGTACTCCCGGTCACACAGATACGCAGTATTTT. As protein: CASSTPGHTDTQYF.

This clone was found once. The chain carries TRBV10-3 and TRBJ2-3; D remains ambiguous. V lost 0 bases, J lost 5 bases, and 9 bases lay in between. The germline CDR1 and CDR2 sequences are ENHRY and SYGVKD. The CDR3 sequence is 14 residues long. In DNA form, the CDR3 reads TGTGCCATCAGTGAGTCGACGCAGCTAGATACGCAGTATTTT. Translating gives CAISESTQLDTQYF.

This CDR3 is CASSRGSGEQYF. The CDR3, as DNA: TGTGCCAGCTCGAGGGGGAGTGGTGAGCAGTACTTC. This sequence joins TRBV18 and TRBJ2-7, with D tentatively TRBD1 (6 bases). In germline, CDR1 is KGHSH, CDR2 LQKENI. This CDR3 has 12 residues. V lost 6 bases and J lost 7, with 13 bases in between.

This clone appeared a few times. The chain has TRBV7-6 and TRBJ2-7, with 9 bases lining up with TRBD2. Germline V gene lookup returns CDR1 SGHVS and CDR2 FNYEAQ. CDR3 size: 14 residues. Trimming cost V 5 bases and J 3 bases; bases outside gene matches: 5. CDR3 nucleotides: TGTGCCAGCAGCATGACTAGCGGTGACTACGAGCAGTACTTC. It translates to CASSMTSGDYEQYF. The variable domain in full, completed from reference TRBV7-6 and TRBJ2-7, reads GAGVSQSPRYKVTKRGQDVALRCDPISGHVSLYWYRQALGQGPEFLTYFNYEAQQDKSGLPNDRFSAERPEGSISTLTIQRTEQRDSAMYRCASSMTSGDYEQYFGPGTRLTVT.

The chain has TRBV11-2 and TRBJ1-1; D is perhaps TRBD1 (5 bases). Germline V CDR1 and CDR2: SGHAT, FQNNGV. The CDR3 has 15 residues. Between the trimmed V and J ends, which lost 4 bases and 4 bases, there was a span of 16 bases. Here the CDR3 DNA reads TGTGCCAGCAGCTCAAATCTCATCACAGGCACTGAAGCTTTCTTT. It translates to CASSSNLITGTEAFF. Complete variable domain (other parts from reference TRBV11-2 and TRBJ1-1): EAGVAQSPRYKIIEKRQSVAFWCNPISGHATLYWYQQILGQGPKLLIQFQNNGVVDDSQLPKDRFSAERLKGVDSTLKIQPAKLEDSAVYLCASSSNLITGTEAFFGQGTRLTVV.

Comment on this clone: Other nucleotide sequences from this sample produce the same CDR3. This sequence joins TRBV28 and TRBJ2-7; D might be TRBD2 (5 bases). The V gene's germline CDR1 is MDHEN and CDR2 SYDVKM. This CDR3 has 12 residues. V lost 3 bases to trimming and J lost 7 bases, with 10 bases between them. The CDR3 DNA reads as TGTGCCAGCAGTTTTCTAGCTGGGGAGCAGTACTTC. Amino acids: CASSFLAGEQYF.

This CDR3 is CASSLLAGVEQFF. In nucleotides, the CDR3 is TGTGCCAGCAGTTTACTAGCGGGAGTTGAGCAGTTCTTC. The chain is built from TRBV27 and TRBJ2-1; 10 positions match TRBD2. Trimming at V came to 2 bases and at J to 9 bases, leaving 1 base not matched to a gene. Germline V gene data show CDR1 as MNHEY and CDR2 as SMNVEV (reference sequence). The CDR3 is made up of 13 amino acids.

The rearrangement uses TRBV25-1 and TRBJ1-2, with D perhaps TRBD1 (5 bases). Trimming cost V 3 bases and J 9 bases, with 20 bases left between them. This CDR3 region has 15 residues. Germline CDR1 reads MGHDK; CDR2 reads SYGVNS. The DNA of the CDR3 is TGTGCCAGCAGTGAGGGAGGGCAGGGAGGAAGGAGCTACACCTTC. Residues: CASSEGGQGGRSYTF.

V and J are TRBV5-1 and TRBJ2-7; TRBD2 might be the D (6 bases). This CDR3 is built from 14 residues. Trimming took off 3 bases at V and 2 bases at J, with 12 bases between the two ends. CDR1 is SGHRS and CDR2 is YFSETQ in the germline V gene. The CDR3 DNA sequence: TGCGCCAGCAGCTGGTCGGGAGCTACCTACGAGCAGTACTTC. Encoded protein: CASSWSGATYEQYF.